The text below deals with one T cell receptor (beta chain). Its antigen target is currently unknown. Base qualities are not recorded, but no much larger clone differs from it by a single base. Reading the label with the study, this specimen's treatment or condition is: high-dose cyclophosphamide on days +3 and +4 as single-agent GVHD prophylaxis. PTCy patients received busulfan and fludarabine conditioning, a related or unrelated marrow graft, and cyclophosphamide on days +3 and +4. PTCy-treated patients were drawn from a prospective multi-institutional clinical trial. Peripheral blood and bone marrow mononuclear cells were isolated by Ficoll-Hypaque density centrifugation and were cryopreserved. FACS on a FACSAria II was used to sort CD4+ and CD8+ T cells, including the naive and memory subsets. In the germline V gene, CDR1 corresponds to SGHVS and CDR2 to FNYEAQ. Cut back by 3 bases and 2 bases, the V and J ends lie 10 bases apart. The CDR3 covers 14 residues, taking in both the cysteine and the phenylalanine. Left in the record is the CDR3 DNA by itself, 42 bases read in frame from the first base.

Genomic DNA was used for TRB sequencing, which was performed with the immunoSEQ assay at survey resolution or with the hsTCRB kit. Per the source publication's procedure: The immunoSEQ software handled the initial read processing, while the LymphoSeq R package was used for the repertoire analyses. Clonality was computed as 1 minus normalized Shannon entropy, and a Gini coefficient was also calculated for each TRB dataset. To infer phenotypes in unsorted samples, TRB sequences from sorted subsets of the recipient or donor were mapped onto the unsorted samples of the same recipient. The clones in this table, taken by TCRdb from immuneACCESS, are in-frame only. Not every clone is retained; where verified, under half of the shortfall comes from an unresolved V gene, and the cause of the rest is unknown. V, J and clone size reflect that table, while D and trimming were determined from the DNA. The table for this sample lists about 36,000 clones; around 78% of them were counted only once. Clones ranked in the top ten supply 6.5% to 9.5% of the sample.

This sample was included in a study of T cells after posttransplantation cyclophosphamide (dated by TCRdb to the mid-2010s). With respect to the entire study: T cell repertoire reconstitution was tracked by TRB sequencing after myeloablative bone marrow transplantation in which posttransplantation cyclophosphamide was used as GVHD prophylaxis. Samples from 35 to 45 PTCy-treated patients, along with samples from roughly 15 of their related bone marrow donors, underwent antigen receptor sequencing. Blood from all 30 or so PTCy patients who had 1-year posttransplant specimens underwent TRB sequencing. In 3 patients, up to about 3 additional blood samples taken between 2 and 5.2 years after transplant also underwent TRB sequencing, as did pretransplant blood from several patients. TRA and TRB clonality were tightly correlated in ten or so samples, so subsequent TCR analyses focused on TRB only. Public TRB sequences were checked against a database of over 3,500 sequences associated with responses to pathogens, tumor antigens, self-antigens and alloantigens. General study outcomes and caveats: The TRB repertoires of T cells infiltrating skin or the GI tract showed only limited overlap with the TRB repertoires found in blood. Across approximately 45 patients, TRB clonality was highly associated with recipient CMV seropositivity and CMV reactivation, and PTCy diversity was similar to diversity in CNI/methotrexate controls. Donor-recipient similarity was low at 1-2 months but increased during the first year, and donor CD8+ memory clones often dominated later blood repertoires.

The V and J genes are TRBV7-6 and TRBJ2-5; the D segment could be TRBD2, given 6 matching bases. The source is a female patient aged 40 to 50 who received an allogeneic stem cell transplant from a related donor, was CMV-positive, and had no GVHD. After a transplant, the donor of the graft may account for some T cells. The sequencing here drew on CD4+ T cells sorted from blood, taken about 1,900 days after a stem cell transplant with posttransplant cyclophosphamide. The sequenced DNA is TGTGCCAGCAGCTTTCGCGGGGCACAAGAGACCCAGTACTTC. Translated, this gives CASSFRGAQETQYF.